This T cell receptor beta chain originates from a study of T-cell reconstitution after alpha-beta-depleted transplantation in children. The CDR3 loop spans 13 amino acids. Trimming took off 6 bases at V and 3 bases at J, with 9 bases between the two ends. Preparation of the TCRbeta library involved a method that used unique molecular identifiers. TCRdb reprocessed the PCR reads via MiXCR and lists one record per CDR3 protein. The sample lists 190,000 or so distinct CDR3 sequences; approximately 6.6% were seen once. This clonotype was seen ten or more times. This receptor was identified in a human donor who donated a stem cell graft to a child with Wiskott-Aldrich syndrome. The sequenced sample was PBMCs from the stem cell graft donor, obtained from the stem cell graft. The J gene is TRBJ1-5, the V gene TRBV12-3 or TRBV12-4; D might be TRBD1 (5 bases). The CDR3 DNA follows: TGTGCCAGCAGAGTTGGGGCCAATCAGCCCCAGCATTTT. It codes for CASRVGANQPQHF.